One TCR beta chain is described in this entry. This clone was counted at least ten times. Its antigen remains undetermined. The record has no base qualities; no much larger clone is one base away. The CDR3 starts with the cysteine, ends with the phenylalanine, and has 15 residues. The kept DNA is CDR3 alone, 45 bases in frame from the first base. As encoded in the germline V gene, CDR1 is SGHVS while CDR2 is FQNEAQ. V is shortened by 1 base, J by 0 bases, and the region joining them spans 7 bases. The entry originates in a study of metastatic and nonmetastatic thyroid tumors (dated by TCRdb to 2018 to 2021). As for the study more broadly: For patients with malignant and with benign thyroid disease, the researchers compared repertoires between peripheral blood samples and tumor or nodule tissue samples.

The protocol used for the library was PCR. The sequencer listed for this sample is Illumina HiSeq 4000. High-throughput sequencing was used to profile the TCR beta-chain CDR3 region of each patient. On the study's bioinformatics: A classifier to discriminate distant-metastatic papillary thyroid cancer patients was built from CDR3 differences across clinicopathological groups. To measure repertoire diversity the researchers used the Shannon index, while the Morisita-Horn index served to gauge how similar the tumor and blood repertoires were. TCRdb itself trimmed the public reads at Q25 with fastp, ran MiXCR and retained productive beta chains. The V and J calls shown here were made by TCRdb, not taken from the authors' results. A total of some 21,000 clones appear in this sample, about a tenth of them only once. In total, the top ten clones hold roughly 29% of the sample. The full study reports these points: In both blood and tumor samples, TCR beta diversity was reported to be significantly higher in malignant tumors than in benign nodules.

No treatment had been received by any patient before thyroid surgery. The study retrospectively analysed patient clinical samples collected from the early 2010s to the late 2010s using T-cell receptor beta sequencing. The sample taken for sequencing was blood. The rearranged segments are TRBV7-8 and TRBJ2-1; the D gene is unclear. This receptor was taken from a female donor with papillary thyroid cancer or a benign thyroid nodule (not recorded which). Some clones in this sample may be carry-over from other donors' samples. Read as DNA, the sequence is TGTGCCAGCAGCTTAGTGGAGAGCTCCTACAATGAGCAGTTCTTC. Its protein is CASSLVESSYNEQFF.